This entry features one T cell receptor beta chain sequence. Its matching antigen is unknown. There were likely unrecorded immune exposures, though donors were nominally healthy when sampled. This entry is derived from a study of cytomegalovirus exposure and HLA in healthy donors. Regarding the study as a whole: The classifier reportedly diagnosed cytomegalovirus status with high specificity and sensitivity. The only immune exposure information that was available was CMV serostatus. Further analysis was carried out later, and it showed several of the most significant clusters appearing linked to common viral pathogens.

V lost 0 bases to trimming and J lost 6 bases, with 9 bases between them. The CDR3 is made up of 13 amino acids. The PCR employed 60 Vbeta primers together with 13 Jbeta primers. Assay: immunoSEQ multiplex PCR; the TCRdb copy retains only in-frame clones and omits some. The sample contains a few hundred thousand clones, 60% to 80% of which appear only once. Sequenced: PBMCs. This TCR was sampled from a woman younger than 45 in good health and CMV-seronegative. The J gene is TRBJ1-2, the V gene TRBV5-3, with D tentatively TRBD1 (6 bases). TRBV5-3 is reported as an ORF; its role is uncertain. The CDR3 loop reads CARSLGTGHGYTF. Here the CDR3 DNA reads TGTGCCAGAAGCTTGGGCACAGGGCATGGCTACACCTTC.